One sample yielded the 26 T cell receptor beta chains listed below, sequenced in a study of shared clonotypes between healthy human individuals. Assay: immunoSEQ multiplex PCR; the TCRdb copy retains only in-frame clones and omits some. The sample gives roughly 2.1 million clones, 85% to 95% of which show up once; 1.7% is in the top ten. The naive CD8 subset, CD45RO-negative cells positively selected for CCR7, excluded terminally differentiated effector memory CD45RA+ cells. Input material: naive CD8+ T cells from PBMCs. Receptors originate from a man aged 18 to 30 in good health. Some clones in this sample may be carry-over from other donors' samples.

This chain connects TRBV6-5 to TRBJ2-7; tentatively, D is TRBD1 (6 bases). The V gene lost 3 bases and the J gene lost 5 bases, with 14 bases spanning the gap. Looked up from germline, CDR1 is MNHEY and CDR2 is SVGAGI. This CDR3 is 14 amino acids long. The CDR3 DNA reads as TGTGCCAGCAGTTATATGGGGGCTGGGAACGAGCAGTACTTC. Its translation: CASSYMGAGNEQYF.

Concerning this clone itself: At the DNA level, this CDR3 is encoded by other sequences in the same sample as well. CDR3 loop: CASSGGSSYEQYF. The CDR3, as DNA: TGTGCCAGCAGTGGGGGGAGCTCCTACGAGCAGTACTTC. The rearrangement links TRBV25-1 to TRBJ2-7, with D possibly being TRBD1 or TRBD2 (5 bases each). The CDR3 is made up of 13 amino acids. Between the trimmed V and J ends, which lost 4 bases and 0 bases, there was a span of 7 bases. Germline CDR1 and CDR2: MGHDK and SYGVNS.

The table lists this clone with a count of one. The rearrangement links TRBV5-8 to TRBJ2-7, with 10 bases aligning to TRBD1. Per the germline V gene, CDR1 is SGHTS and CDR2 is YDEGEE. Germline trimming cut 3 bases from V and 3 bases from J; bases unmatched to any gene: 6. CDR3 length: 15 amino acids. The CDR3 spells CASSSDRGRVYEQYF. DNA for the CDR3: TGTGCCAGCAGCTCCGACAGGGGGCGCGTCTACGAGCAGTACTTC. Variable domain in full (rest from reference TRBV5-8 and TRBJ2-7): EAGVTQSPTHLIKTRGQQATLRCSPISGHTSVYWYQQALGLGLQFLLWYDEGEERNRGNFPPRFSGRQFPNYSSELNVNALELEDSALYLCASSSDRGRVYEQYFGPGTRLTVT.

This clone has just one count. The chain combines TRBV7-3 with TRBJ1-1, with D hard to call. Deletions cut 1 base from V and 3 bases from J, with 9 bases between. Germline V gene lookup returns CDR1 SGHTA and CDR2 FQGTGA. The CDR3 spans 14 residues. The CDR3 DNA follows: TGTGCCAGCAGCTTAAACTCGGGCTACACTGAAGCTTTCTTT. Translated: CASSLNSGYTEAFF.

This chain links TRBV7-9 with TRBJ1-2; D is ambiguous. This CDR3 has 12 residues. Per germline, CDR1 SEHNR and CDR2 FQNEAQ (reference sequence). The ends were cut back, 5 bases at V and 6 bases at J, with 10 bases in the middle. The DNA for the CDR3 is TGTGCCAGCAGCGATGACAATAATGGCTACACCTTC. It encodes CASSDDNNGYTF.

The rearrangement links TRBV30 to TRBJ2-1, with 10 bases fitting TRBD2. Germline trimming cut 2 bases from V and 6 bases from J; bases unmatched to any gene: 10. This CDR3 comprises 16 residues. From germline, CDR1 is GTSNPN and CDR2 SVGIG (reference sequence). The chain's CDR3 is CAWSIVASGRGNEQFF. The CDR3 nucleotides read TGTGCCTGGAGTATTGTGGCTAGCGGGAGAGGCAATGAGCAGTTCTTC.

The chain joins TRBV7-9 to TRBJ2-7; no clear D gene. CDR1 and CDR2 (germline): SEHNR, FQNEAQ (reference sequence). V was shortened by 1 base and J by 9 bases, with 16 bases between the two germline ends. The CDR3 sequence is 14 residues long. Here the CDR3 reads CASSLGSPSHGQYF. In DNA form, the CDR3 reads TGTGCCAGCAGCTTAGGGAGTCCTTCCCACGGGCAGTACTTC.

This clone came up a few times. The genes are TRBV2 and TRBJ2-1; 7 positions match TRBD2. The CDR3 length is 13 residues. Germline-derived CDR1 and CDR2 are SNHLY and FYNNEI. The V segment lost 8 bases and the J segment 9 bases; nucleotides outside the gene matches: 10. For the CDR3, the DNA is TGTGCCAGCTCCGGCGGGAGACTGGGTGAGCAGTTCTTC. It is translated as CASSGGRLGEQFF.

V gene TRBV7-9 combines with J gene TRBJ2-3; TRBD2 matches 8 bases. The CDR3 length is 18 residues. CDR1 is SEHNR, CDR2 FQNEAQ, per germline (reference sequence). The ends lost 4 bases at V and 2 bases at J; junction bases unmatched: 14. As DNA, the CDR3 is TGTGCCAGCAGCTCCATCACCTATAGCGGGACCCACACAGATACGCAGTATTTT. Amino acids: CASSSITYSGTHTDTQYF.

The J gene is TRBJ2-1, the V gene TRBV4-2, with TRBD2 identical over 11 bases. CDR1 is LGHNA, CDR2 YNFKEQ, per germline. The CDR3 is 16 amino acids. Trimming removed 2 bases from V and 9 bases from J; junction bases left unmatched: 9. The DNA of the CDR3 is TGTGCCAGCAGCCAACCTAATAGCGGGAGGGCTTTTGAGCAGTTCTTC. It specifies CASSQPNSGRAFEQFF.

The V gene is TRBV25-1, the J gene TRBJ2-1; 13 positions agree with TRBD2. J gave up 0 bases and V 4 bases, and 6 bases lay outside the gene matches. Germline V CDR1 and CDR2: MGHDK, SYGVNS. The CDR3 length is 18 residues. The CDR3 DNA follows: TGTGCCAGCAGTGGGACTAGCGGGAGCGCTCTCTCCTACAATGAGCAGTTCTTC. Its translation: CASSGTSGSALSYNEQFF.

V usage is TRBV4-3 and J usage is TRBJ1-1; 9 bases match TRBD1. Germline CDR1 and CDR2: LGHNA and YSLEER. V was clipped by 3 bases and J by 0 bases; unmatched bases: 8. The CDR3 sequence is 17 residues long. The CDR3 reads CASSQSRDREMNTEAFF. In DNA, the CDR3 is TGCGCCAGCAGCCAGTCCCGGGACAGGGAAATGAACACTGAAGCTTTCTTT.

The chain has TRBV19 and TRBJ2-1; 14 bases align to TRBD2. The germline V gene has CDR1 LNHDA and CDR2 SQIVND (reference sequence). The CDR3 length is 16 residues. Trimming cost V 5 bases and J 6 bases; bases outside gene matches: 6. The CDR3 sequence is CASSPLGLAGVNEQFF. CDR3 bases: TGTGCCAGTAGTCCGCTGGGACTAGCGGGAGTCAATGAGCAGTTCTTC.

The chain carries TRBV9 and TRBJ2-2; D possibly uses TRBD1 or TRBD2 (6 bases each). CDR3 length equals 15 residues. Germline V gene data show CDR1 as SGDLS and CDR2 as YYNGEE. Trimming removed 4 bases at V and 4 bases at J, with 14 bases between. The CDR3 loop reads CASSPEGVGTGELFF. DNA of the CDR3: TGTGCCAGCAGCCCGGAGGGGGTGGGCACCGGGGAGCTGTTTTTT.

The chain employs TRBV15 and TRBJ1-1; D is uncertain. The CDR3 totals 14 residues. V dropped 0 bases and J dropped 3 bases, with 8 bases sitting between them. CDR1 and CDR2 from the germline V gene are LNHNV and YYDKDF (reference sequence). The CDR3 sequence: CATSREEGDTEAFF. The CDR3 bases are TGTGCCACCAGCAGAGAGGAGGGAGACACTGAAGCTTTCTTT. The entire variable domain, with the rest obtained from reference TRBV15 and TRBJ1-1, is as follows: DAMVIQNPRYQVTQFGKPVTLSCSQTLNHNVMYWYQQKSSQAPKLLFHYYDKDFNNEADTPDNFQSRRPNTSFCFLDIRSPGLGDTAMYLCATSREEGDTEAFFGQGTRLTVV.

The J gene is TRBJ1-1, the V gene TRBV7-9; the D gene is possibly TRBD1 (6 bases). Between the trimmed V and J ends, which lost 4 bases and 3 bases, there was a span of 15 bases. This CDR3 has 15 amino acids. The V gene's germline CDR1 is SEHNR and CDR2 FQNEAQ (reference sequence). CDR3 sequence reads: CASSSLQGLYTEAFF. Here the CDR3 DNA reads TGTGCCAGCAGCTCGCTACAGGGTCTGTACACTGAAGCTTTCTTT.

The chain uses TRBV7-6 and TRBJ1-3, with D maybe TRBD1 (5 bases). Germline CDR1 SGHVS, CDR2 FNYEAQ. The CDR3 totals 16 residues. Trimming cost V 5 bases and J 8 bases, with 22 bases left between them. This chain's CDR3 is CASSADGRTGGDTIYF. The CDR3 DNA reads TGTGCCAGCAGCGCTGACGGCCGGACGGGGGGAGACACCATATATTTT.

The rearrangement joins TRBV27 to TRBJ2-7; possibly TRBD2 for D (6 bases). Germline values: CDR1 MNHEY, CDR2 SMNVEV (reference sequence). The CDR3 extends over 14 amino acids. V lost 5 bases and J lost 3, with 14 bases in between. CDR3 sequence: CASSPRTTHYEQYF. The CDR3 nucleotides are TGTGCCAGCAGTCCGAGGACTACCCACTACGAGCAGTACTTC.

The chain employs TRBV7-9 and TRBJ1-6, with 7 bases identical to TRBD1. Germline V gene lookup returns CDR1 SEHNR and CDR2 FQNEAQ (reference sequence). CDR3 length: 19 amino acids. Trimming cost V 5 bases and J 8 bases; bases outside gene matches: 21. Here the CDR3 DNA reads TGTGCCAGCAGCCCAACCGGGACAGAAGACGAGAACCGGGATTCACCCCTCCACTTT. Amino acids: CASSPTGTEDENRDSPLHF. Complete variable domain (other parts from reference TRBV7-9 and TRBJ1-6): DTGVSQNPRHKITKRGQNVTFRCDPISEHNRLYWYRQTLGQGPEFLTYFQNEAQLEKSRLLSDRFSAERPKGSFSTLEIQRTEQGDSAMYLCASSPTGTEDENRDSPLHFGNGTRLTVT.

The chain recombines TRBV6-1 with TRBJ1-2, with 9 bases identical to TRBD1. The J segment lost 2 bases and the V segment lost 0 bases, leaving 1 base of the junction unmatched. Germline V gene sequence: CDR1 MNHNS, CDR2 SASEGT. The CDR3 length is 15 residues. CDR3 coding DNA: TGTGCCAGCAGTGAAGCGGGACAGGGAAACTATGGCTACACCTTC. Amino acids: CASSEAGQGNYGYTF.

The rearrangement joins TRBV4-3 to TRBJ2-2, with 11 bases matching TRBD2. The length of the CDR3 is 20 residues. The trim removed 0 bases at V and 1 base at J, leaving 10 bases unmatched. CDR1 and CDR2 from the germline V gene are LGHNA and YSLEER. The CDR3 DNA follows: TGCGCCAGCAGCCAAGATGAACTAGCGGGAGAGGGGGAGAACACCGGGGAGCTGTTTTTT. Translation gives CASSQDELAGEGENTGELFF.

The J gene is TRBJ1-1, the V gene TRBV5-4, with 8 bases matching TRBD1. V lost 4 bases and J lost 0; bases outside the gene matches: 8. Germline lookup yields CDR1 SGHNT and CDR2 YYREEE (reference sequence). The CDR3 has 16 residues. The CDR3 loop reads CASSGWTGPMNTEAFF. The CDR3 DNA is TGTGCCAGCAGCGGATGGACAGGGCCCATGAACACTGAAGCTTTCTTT.

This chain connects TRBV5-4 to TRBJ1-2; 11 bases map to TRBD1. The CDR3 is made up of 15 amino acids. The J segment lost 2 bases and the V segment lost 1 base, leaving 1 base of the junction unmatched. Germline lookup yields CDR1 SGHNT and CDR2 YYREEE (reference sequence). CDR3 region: CASSLRDRGNYGYTF. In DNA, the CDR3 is TGTGCCAGCAGCTTGCGGGACAGGGGGAACTATGGCTACACCTTC.

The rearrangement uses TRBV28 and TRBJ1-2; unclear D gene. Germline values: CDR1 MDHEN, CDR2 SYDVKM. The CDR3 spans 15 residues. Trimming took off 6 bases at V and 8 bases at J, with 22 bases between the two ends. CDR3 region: CASSPSVTGYYGYTF. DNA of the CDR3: TGTGCCAGCAGCCCCTCGGTAACGGGATATTACGGCTACACCTTC.

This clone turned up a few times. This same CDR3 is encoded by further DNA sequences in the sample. CDR3 region: CAWSVGGGTEAFF. CDR3 DNA: TGTGCCTGGAGTGTTGGGGGAGGCACTGAAGCTTTCTTT. The chain links TRBV30 to TRBJ1-1; D perhaps matches TRBD1 (5 bases). Germline V CDR1 and CDR2: GTSNPN, SVGIG (reference sequence). This CDR3 has 13 residues. V was trimmed by 0 bases and J by 4 bases, leaving 9 bases between them.

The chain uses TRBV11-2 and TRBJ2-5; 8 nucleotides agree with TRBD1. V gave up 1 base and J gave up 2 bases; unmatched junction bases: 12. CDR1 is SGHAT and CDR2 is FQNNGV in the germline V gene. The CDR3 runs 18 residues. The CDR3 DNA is TGTGCCAGCAGCTTAGGACTCTTCCAGGACAGGGAACAAGAGACCCAGTACTTC. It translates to CASSLGLFQDREQETQYF.